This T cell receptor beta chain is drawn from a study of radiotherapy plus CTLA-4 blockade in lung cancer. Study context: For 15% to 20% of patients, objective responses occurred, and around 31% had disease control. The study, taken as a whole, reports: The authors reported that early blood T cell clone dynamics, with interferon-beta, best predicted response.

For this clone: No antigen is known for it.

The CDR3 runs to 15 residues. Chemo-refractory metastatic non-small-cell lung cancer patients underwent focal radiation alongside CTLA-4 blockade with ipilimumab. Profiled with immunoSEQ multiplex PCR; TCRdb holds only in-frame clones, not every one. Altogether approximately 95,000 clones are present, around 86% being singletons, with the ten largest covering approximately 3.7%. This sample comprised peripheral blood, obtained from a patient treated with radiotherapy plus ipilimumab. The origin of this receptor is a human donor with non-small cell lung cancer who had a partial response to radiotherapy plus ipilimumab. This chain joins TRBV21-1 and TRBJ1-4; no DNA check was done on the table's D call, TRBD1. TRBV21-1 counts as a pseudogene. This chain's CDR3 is CASSNLGQPGEKLFF. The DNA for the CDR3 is TGTGCCAGCAGCAACTTAGGACAGCCAGGTGAAAAACTGTTTTTT.